The entry that follows covers one T cell receptor (beta chain) sequence. Its target antigen remains unknown. Base-call qualities are not available, and no considerably larger clone is one nucleotide away. The donors were included in the validation cohort of 100 to 150 subjects, a group kept apart from the roughly 700-subject first cohort. The CDR3, cysteine through phenylalanine, is 16 amino acids long. The DNA shown is the 48-base CDR3, in frame from base 1. Looking up the germline V gene (reference sequence) yields CDR1 SGHNT and CDR2 YYREEE. Relative to germline, V is 0 bases shorter and J is 3 bases shorter, with 14 bases between their ends. Libraries were built with the immunoSEQ multiplex PCR assay. The published analysis was carried out like this. To diagnose cytomegalovirus status from the catalog of TCR beta chain sequences, a statistical classification framework was built. Held by TCRdb, this immuneACCESS table contains in-frame sequences only and omits some clones. Under half of the omission traces to an unresolved V gene where checked; the cause of the rest is unknown. The D gene and trimming were derived from the DNA, and the V and J assignments and clone size from that table. This sample is represented by under 250,000 clones; around nine tenths of them were singletons. 2.5% to 3% of the sample is taken by the ten largest.

These data belong to a study of cytomegalovirus exposure and HLA in healthy donors (dated by TCRdb to about 2017). General notes on the study: The 500 to 800 repertoires of the first cohort and the 120 validation repertoires were produced on the same platform, according to a later analysis. The study aimed to test whether signatures of past pathogen exposure could be identified by cataloging public T cell receptors. To predict cytomegalovirus infection status, the study brought together high-throughput TCR immunosequencing, statistical association of individual TCRs with disease status, and machine learning. Along with the approximately 700-subject first cohort, a separate validation cohort of about 110 different subjects was used.

Overall study outcomes, separate from this receptor: Most TCR sequences were seen in very few donors, while some public TCRs were found in many individuals. All 120 or so repertoires were used to score co-occurrence in the validation cohort in a later analysis, because that analysis had no HLA typing for the cohort. The authors suggested that the approach could potentially be generalized to other disease states and immunological phenotypes. In both the original and validation cohorts, the classifier was reported to diagnose cytomegalovirus status with high specificity and sensitivity. Of the cluster scores, approximately 94% were above 0 in a later analysis, which found that TCRs clustered in the first cohort also tended to co-occur in the approximately 130 validation repertoires. The study gave a list of over 150 TCR beta chains associated with cytomegalovirus. In vitro tests confirmed that a few of the cytomegalovirus-associated TCR beta chains recognize cytomegalovirus antigens.

The V gene is TRBV5-4 and the J gene is TRBJ2-3, with a tentative D gene TRBD2 over 5 matching bases. The sequence derives from a man in his late teens or twenties in good health and CMV-seronegative. Sequenced sample: PBMCs. The DNA is as follows: TGTGCCAGCAGCTTGGCAGCGGCCCGAGCGACAGATACGCAGTATTTT. This sequence encodes CASSLAAARATDTQYF. The full variable domain, with segments outside the CDR3 supplied by the reference TRBV5-4 and TRBJ2-3 proteins, appears as ETGVTQSPTHLIKTRGQQVTLRCSSQSGHNTVSWYQQALGQGPQFIFQYYREEENGRGNFPPRFSGLQFPNYSSELNVNALELDDSALYLCASSLAAARATDTQYFGPGTRLTVL.